The clone carrying this TCR beta chain was found many times. Antigen unknown. A much larger clone sits a single nucleotide away, making a read error possible. This record belongs to a study of blood T cells in healthy people across ages. Points from the study as a whole: Diversity of TCR beta per million T cells declined in a roughly linear way with age. Relative to aged donors, long-lived donors carried more naive CD4+ cells and displayed higher diversity.

Whenever a sample was processed, at least 6 million PBMCs were isolated. With a J-beta primer mix and a sample-barcoded 5' primer, a second PCR ran 7 to 11 cycles. With 12 random nucleotides, a template-switch adaptor tagged each individual cDNA molecule. TCRdb re-derived calls from the 5' RACE reads in MiXCR, one entry per CDR3 protein. The table has some 1.8 million distinct CDR3 sequences, roughly two fifths seen once. The CDR3 contains 11 residues. Specimen: blood. The chain links TRBV21-1 to TRBJ2-7. TRBV21-1 is described as a pseudogene. The receptor's source is a human donor in good health. The CDR3, as DNA: TGTGCCAGCAGCAAAGCCTACGAGCAGTACTTC. It is translated as CASSKAYEQYF.